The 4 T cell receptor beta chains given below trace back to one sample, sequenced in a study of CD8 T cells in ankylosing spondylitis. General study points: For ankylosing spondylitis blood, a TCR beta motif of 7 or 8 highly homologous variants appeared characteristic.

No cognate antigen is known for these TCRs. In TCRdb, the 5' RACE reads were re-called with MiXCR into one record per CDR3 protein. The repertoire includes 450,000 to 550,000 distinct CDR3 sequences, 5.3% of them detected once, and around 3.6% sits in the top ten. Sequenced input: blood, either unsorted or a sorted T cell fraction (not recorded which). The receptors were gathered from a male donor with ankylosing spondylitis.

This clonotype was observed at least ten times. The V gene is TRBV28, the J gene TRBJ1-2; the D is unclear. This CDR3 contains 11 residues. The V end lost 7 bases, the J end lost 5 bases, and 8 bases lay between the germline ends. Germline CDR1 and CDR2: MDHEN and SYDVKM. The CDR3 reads CASTATYGYTF. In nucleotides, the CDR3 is TGTGCCAGCACTGCGACTTATGGCTACACCTTC.

The CDR3 nucleotides are TGTGCCAGTAGCCTACAGGGGCGGAATTCACCCCTCCACTTT. This encodes CASSLQGRNSPLHF. The V call is TRBV19, the J call TRBJ1-6; TRBD1 matches at 7 bases. There are 14 residues in the CDR3. Germline CDR1 and CDR2: LNHDA and SQIVND (reference sequence). V lost 6 bases to trimming and J lost 7 bases; unmatched junction nucleotides: 6.

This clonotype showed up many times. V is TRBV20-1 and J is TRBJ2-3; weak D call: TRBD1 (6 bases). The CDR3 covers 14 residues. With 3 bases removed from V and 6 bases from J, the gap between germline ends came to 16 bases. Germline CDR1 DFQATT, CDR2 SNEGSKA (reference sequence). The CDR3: CSASPTIRGDTQYF. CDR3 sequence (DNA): TGCAGTGCTAGTCCCACTATTAGGGGGGATACGCAGTATTTT.

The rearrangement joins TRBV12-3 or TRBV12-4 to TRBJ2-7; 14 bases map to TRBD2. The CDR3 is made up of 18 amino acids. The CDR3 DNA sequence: TGTACCATCAGTTTTGACGGGACTAGCGGGAGTCTATGGTACGAGCAGTACTTC. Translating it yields CTISFDGTSGSLWYEQYF.